This TCR beta chain came from a study of tumor and adjacent non-tumor tissue in lung cancer. This CDR3 region has 15 residues. The V gene lost 0 bases and the J gene lost 2 bases, with 9 bases spanning the gap. From germline, CDR1 is SGHKS and CDR2 YYEKEE (reference sequence). This clonotype was seen ten or more times. No cell sorting was done before RNA was extracted from the tissue. The normal lung tissue was taken more than 3 cm from the tumor edge. Three rounds of nested PCR, following a modified ARM-PCR protocol, produced the TCRbeta library. TCRdb reprocessed the multiplex PCR reads via MiXCR and lists one record per CDR3 protein. In the table there are 75,000 to 80,000 distinct CDR3 sequences, more than 65% of which are singletons.

Source material: distant non-tumor lung tissue. V usage is TRBV5-5 and J usage is TRBJ2-1, with a possible D match to TRBD2 (6 bases). This TCR derives from a man between 65 and 85 years old with non-small cell lung cancer. The DNA for the CDR3 is TGTGCCAGCAGCTTGGATAGCGGTACCTACAATGAGCAGTTCTTC. This gives the protein CASSLDSGTYNEQFF.